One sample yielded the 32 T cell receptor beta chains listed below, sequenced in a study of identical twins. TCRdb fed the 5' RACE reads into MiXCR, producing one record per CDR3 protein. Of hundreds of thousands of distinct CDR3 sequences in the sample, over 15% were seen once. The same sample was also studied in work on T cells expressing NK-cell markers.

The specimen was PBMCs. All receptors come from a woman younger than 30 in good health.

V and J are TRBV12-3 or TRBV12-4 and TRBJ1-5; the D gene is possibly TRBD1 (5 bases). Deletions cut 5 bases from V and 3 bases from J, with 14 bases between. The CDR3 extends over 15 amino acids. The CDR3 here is CASSEPRDPNQPQHF. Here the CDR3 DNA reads TGTGCCAGCAGTGAGCCCAGGGACCCCAATCAGCCCCAGCATTTT.

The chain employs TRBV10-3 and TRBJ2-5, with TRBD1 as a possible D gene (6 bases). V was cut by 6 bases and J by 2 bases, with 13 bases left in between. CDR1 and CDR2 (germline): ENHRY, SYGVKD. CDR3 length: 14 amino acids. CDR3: CAISRLGGQETQYF. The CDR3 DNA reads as TGTGCCATCAGCCGTCTAGGGGGACAAGAGACCCAGTACTTC.

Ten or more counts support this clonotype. The CDR3 loop is CSARDTWNTEAFF. CDR3 in DNA: TGCAGTGCTAGAGATACGTGGAACACTGAAGCTTTCTTT. The chain recombines TRBV20-1 with TRBJ1-1, with D uncertain. Germline V CDR1 and CDR2: DFQATT, SNEGSKA (reference sequence). V was trimmed by 0 bases and J by 1 base, leaving 6 bases between them. The CDR3 runs 13 residues.

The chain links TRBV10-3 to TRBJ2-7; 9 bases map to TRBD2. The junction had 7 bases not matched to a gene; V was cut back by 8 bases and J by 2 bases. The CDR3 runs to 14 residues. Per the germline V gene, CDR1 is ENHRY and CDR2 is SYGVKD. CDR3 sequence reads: CAISPGLAAYEQYF. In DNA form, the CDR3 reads TGTGCCATCTCACCGGGACTAGCAGCCTACGAGCAGTACTTC.

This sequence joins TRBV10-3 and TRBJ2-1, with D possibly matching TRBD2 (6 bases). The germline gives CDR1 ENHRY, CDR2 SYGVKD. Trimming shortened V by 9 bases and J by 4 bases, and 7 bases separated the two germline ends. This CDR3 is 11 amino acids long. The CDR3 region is CAMGRYNEQFF. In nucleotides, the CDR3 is TGTGCCATGGGGAGGTACAATGAGCAGTTCTTC.

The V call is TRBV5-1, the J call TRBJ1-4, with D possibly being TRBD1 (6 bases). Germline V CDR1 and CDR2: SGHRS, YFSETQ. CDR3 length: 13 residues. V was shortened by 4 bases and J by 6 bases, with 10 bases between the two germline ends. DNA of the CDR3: TGCGCCAGCAGCGAGCCAGGGGATGAAAAACTGTTTTTT. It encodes CASSEPGDEKLFF.

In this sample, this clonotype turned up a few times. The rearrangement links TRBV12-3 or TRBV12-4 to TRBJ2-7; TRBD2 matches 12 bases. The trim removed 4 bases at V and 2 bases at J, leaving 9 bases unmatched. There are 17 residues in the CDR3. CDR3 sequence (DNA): TGTGCCAGCAGTTACGACCTAACTAGCGGGGGGACCTACGAGCAGTACTTC. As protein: CASSYDLTSGGTYEQYF.

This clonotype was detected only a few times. The CDR3 region has the DNA TGTGCCAGCAGCCACAGGGGCGCGGGGCAGCCCCAGCATTTT. Translation: CASSHRGAGQPQHF. V gene TRBV3-1 combines with J gene TRBJ1-5; a weak D match, TRBD1 (6 bases). The CDR3 loop spans 14 amino acids. Between the trimmed V and J ends, which lost 3 bases and 7 bases, there was a span of 13 bases. Germline lookup yields CDR1 LGHDT and CDR2 YNNKEL (reference sequence).

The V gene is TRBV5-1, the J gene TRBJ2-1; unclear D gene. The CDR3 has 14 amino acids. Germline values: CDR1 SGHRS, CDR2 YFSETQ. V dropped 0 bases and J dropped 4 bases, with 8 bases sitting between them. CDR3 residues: CASSLGLRYNEQFF. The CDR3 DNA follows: TGCGCCAGCAGCTTGGGACTCCGGTACAATGAGCAGTTCTTC.

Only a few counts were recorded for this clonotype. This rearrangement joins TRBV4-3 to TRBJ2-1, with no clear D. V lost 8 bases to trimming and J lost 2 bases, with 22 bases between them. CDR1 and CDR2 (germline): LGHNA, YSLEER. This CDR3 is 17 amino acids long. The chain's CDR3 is CASPRTERVDAYNEQFF. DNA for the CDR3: TGCGCCAGCCCAAGAACAGAACGAGTTGACGCCTACAATGAGCAGTTCTTC.

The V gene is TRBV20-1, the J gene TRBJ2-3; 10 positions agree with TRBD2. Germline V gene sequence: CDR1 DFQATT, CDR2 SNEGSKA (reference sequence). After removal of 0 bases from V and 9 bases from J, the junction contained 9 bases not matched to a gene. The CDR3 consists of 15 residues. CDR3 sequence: CSARERAGGEGTQYF. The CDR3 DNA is TGCAGTGCTAGAGAGAGAGCGGGGGGGGAGGGCACGCAGTATTTT.

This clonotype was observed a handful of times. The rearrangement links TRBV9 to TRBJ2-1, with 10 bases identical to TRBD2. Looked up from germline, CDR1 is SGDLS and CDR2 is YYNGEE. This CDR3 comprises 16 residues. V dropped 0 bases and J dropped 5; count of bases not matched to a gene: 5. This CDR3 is CASSVVPTSGHNEQFF. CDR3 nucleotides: TGTGCCAGCAGCGTAGTCCCGACTAGCGGGCACAATGAGCAGTTCTTC. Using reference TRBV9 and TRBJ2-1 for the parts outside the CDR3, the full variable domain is DSGVTQTPKHLITATGQRVTLRCSPRSGDLSVYWYQQSLDQGLQFLIQYYNGEERAKGNILERFSAQQFPDLHSELNLSSLELGDSALYFCASSVVPTSGHNEQFFGPGTRLTVL.

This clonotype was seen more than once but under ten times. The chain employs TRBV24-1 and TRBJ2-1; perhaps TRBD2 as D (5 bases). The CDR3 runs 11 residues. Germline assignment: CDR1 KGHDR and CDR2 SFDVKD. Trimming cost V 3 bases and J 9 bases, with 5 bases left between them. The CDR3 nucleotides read TGTGCCACCAGTGATCGGGGTGAGCAGTTCTTC. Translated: CATSDRGEQFF.

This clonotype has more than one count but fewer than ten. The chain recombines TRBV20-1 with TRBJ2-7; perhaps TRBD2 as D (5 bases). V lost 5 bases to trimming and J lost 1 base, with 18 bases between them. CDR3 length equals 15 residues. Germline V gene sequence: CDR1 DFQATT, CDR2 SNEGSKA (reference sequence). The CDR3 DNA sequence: TGCAGTGCTTCCTGGACTCGTATAACATCCTACGAGCAGTACTTC. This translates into CSASWTRITSYEQYF.

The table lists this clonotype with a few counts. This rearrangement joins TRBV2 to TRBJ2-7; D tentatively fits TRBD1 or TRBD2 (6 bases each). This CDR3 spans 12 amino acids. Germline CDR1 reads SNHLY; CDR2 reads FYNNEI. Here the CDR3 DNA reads TGTGCAGGGGGGTGGGGCGGTGGCGAGCAGTACTTC. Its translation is CAGGWGGGEQYF.

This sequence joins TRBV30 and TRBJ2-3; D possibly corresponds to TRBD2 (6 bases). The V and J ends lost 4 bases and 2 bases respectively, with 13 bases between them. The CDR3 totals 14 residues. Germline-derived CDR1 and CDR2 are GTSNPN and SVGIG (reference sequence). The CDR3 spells CAWIGGSNTDTQYF. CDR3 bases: TGTGCCTGGATTGGGGGGTCAAACACAGATACGCAGTATTTT. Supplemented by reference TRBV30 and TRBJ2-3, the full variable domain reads SQTIHQWPATLVQPVGSPLSLECTVEGTSNPNLYWYRQAAGRGLQLLFYSVGIGQISSEVPQNLSASRPQDRQFILSSKKLLLSDSGFYLCAWIGGSNTDTQYFGPGTRLTVL.

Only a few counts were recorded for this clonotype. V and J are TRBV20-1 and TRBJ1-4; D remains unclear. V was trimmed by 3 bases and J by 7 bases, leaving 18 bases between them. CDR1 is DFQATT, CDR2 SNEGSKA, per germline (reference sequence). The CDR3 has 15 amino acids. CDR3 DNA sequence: TGCAGTGCTAGTGGATTCGGCAGTTTAACTGAAAAACTGTTTTTT. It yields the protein CSASGFGSLTEKLFF.

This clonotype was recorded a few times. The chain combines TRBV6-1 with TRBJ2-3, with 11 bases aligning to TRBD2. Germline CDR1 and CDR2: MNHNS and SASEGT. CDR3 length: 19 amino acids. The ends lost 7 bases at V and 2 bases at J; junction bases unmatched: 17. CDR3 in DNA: TGTGCCAGCACTGGTAGATTAAAGACTAGCGGGGAGATCACAGATACGCAGTATTTT. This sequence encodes CASTGRLKTSGEITDTQYF.

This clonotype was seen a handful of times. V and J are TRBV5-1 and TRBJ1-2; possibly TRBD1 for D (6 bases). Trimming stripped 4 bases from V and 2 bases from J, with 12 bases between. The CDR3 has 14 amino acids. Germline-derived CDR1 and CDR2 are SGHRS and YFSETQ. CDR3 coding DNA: TGCGCCAGCAGCCCCGTGGGGGGCAACTATGGCTACACCTTC. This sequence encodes CASSPVGGNYGYTF.

CDR3: CASSLDSVYNEQFF. In DNA form, the CDR3 reads TGTGCCAGCAGCTTGGATAGCGTCTACAATGAGCAGTTCTTC. The chain uses TRBV5-5 and TRBJ2-1, with a tentative D call TRBD2 (5 bases). The CDR3 is made up of 14 amino acids. Germline-derived CDR1 and CDR2 are SGHKS and YYEKEE (reference sequence). V was clipped by 0 bases and J by 3 bases, with 7 bases between them.

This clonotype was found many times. The CDR3 nucleotides read TGTGCCAGCAGCTTGCTGATCCTTAGCGGGATTGACGAGCAGTACTTC. This gives the protein CASSLLILSGIDEQYF. This chain connects TRBV12-3 or TRBV12-4 to TRBJ2-7; 8 bases align to TRBD2. V lost 6 bases, J lost 5 bases, and 15 bases stayed unmatched. This CDR3 is 16 amino acids long.

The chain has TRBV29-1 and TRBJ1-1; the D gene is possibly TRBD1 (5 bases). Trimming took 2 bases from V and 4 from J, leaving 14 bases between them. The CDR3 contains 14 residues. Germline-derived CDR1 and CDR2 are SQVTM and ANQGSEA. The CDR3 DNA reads TGCAGCGTTGAACCCGGGTGGGGGAGCACTGAAGCTTTCTTT. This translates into CSVEPGWGSTEAFF. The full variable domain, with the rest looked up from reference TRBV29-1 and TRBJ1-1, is SAVISQKPSRDICQRGTSLTIQCQVDSQVTMMFWYRQQPGQSLTLIATANQGSEATYESGFVIDKFPISRPNLTFSTLTVSNMSPEDSSIYLCSVEPGWGSTEAFFGQGTRLTVV.

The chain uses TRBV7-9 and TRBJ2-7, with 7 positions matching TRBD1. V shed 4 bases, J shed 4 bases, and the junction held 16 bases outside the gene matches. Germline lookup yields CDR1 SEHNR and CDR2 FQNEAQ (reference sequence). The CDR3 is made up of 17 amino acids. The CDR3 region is CASSWTGRGIGHYEQYF. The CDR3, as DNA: TGTGCCAGCAGCTGGACAGGTCGTGGGATAGGTCATTACGAGCAGTACTTC.

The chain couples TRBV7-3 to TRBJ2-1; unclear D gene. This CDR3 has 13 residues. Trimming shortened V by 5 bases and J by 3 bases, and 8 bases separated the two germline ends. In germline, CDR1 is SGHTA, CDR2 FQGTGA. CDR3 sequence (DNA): TGTGCCAGCAGCAAATACTTCTACAATGAGCAGTTCTTC. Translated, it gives CASSKYFYNEQFF. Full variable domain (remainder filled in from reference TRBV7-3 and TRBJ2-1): GAGVSQTPSNKVTEKGKYVELRCDPISGHTALYWYRQSLGQGPEFLIYFQGTGAADDSGLPNDRFFAVRPEGSVSTLKIQRTERGDSAVYLCASSKYFYNEQFFGPGTRLTVL.

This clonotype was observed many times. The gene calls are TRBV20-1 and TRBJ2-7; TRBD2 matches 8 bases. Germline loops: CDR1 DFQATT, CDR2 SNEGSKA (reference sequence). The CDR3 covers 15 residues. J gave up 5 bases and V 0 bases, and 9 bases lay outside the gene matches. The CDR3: CSARDHERELNEQYF. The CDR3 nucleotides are TGCAGTGCTAGAGATCATGAGCGGGAGTTGAACGAGCAGTACTTC.

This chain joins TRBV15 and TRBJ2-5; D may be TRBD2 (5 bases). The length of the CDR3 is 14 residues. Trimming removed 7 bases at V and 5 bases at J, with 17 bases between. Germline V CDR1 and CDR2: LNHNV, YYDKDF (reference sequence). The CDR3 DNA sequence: TGTGCCACCACTCGCGACCTCACGGGGGAGACCCAGTACTTC. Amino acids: CATTRDLTGETQYF.

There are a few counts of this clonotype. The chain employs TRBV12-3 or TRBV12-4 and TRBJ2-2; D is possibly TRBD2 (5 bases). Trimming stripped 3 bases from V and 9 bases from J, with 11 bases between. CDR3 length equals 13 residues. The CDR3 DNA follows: TGTGCCAGCAGTTTGCAGTGGGAGAGGGAGCTGTTTTTT. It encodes CASSLQWERELFF.

The chain's CDR3 is CASSLTGGIYNEQFF. CDR3 coding DNA: TGTGCCAGCAGCTTAACGGGGGGGATTTACAATGAGCAGTTCTTC. This chain links TRBV6-4 with TRBJ2-1; TRBD2 matches 8 bases. Germline V gene lookup returns CDR1 MRHNA and CDR2 SNTAGT. The CDR3 is 15 residues long. The trim removed 6 bases at V and 4 bases at J, leaving 8 bases unmatched.

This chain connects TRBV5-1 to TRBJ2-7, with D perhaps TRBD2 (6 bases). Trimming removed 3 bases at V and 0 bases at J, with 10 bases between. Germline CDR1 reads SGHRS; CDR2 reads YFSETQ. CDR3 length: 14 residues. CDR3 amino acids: CASSSERASYEQYF. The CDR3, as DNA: TGCGCCAGCAGCTCGGAGCGGGCCTCCTACGAGCAGTACTTC.

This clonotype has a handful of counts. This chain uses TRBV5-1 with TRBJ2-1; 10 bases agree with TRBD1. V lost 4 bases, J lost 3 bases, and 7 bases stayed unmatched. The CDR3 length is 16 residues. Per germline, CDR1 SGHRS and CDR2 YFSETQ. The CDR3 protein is CASSRAGTGVYNEQFF. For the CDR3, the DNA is TGCGCCAGCAGCCGAGCCGGGACAGGGGTCTACAATGAGCAGTTCTTC.

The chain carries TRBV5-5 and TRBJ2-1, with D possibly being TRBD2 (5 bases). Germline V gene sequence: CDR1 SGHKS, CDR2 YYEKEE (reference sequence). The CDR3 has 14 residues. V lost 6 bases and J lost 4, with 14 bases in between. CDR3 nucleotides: TGTGCCAGCACCGGCCCGAGCGGTTACAATGAGCAGTTCTTC. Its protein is CASTGPSGYNEQFF.

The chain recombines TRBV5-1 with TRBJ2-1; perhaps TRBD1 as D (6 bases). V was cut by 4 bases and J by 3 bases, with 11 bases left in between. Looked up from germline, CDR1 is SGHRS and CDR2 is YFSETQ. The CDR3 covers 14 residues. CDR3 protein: CASSLGQSYNEQFF. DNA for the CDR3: TGCGCCAGCAGCCTTGGACAGAGCTACAATGAGCAGTTCTTC.